This TCR beta chain was recovered during a study of T cells in tumors after PD-1 blockade. V was pared by 0 bases and J by 1 base, with 9 bases between. Germline lookup yields CDR1 LNHNV and CDR2 YYDKDF (reference sequence). CDR3 length: 15 amino acids. Only in-frame clones appear in the TCRdb table, and some are missing; sequencing was by immunoSEQ multiplex PCR. The profile shows 14,000 or so clones, 70% to 85% of them singletons. The V call is TRBV15, the J call TRBJ1-1, with D maybe TRBD1 (5 bases). This clonotype was obtained from a human donor with basal cell carcinoma. This sample comprised PBMCs, obtained after anti-PD-1 treatment. For the CDR3, the DNA is TGTGCCACCAGCAGAGACCCAACAGGGAACACTGAAGCTTTCTTT. Translated: CATSRDPTGNTEAFF.